These 18 T cell receptor beta chains came from one sample sequenced in a study of technical replicates of blood from a handful of donors. Assay: immunoSEQ multiplex PCR; the TCRdb copy retains only in-frame clones and omits some. The sample has over 65,000 clones; 94% are singletons. Sample: T cells isolated from PBMCs. All receptors come from a human donor in good health.

V is TRBV6-1 and J is TRBJ1-2; 7 bases fit TRBD1. Germline V lookup: CDR1 MNHNS, CDR2 SASEGT. V shed 8 bases and J 4 bases; nucleotides not matched to a gene: 10. This CDR3 spans 14 amino acids. CDR3: CASGEPGQPYGYTF. The CDR3 DNA follows: TGTGCCAGCGGGGAGCCGGGACAGCCCTATGGCTACACCTTC.

The chain combines TRBV7-3 with TRBJ1-2; TRBD1 matches 8 bases. The ends lost 0 bases at V and 5 bases at J; junction bases unmatched: 5. CDR1 is SGHTA, CDR2 FQGTGA, per germline. This CDR3 is built from 15 residues. The CDR3 nucleotides are TGTGCCAGCAGCTTAACGGCGGGACAGGTTTATGGCTACACCTTC. Amino acid sequence: CASSLTAGQVYGYTF.

This clone was seen once. The V gene is TRBV9, the J gene TRBJ1-3; D not certain. This CDR3 contains 16 residues. With 3 bases removed from V and 1 base from J, the gap between germline ends came to 14 bases. Germline lookup yields CDR1 SGDLS and CDR2 YYNGEE. This CDR3 reads CASSAPGGVSGNTIYF. CDR3 in DNA: TGTGCCAGCAGCGCTCCCGGCGGGGTGTCTGGAAACACCATATATTTT.

The J gene is TRBJ1-6, the V gene TRBV5-1, with D uncertain. The CDR3 runs to 13 residues. The V and J ends lost 0 bases and 10 bases respectively, with 8 bases between them. Germline loops: CDR1 SGHRS, CDR2 YFSETQ. In DNA, the CDR3 is TGCGCCAGCAGCTTGGACCCCGGGTCACCCCTCCACTTT. Amino acid sequence: CASSLDPGSPLHF.

The chain is built from TRBV6-5 and TRBJ1-1; D remains ambiguous. With 2 bases removed from V and 4 bases from J, the gap between germline ends came to 17 bases. The CDR3 sequence is 16 residues long. In germline, CDR1 is MNHEY, CDR2 SVGAGI. CDR3 in amino acids: CASSYRLTRTGTEAFF. The CDR3 bases are TGTGCCAGCAGTTACCGGCTCACACGAACGGGCACTGAAGCTTTCTTT.

The V and J genes are TRBV5-4 and TRBJ2-4, with D tentatively TRBD2 (5 bases). The germline CDR1 and CDR2 sequences are SGHNT and YYREEE (reference sequence). The V and J ends lost 4 bases and 8 bases respectively, with 16 bases between them. This CDR3 comprises 14 residues. This CDR3 reads CASSAGLGTDIQYF. The CDR3 DNA is TGTGCCAGCAGCGCGGGTTTGGGTACAGACATTCAGTACTTC.

This sequence joins TRBV6-4 and TRBJ1-5; D is unresolved. The CDR3 extends over 15 amino acids. In germline, CDR1 is MRHNA, CDR2 SNTAGT. V gave up 3 bases and J gave up 4 bases, with 13 bases separating them. This CDR3 reads CASSEGGQENQPQHF. The CDR3 coding sequence is TGTGCCAGCAGTGAAGGAGGGCAGGAGAATCAGCCCCAGCATTTT.

The genes are TRBV30 and TRBJ1-5; 9 bases are shared with TRBD1. This CDR3 has 15 amino acids. Trimming at V came to 1 base and at J to 4 bases, leaving 5 bases not matched to a gene. Germline loops: CDR1 GTSNPN, CDR2 SVGIG (reference sequence). The CDR3 loop is CAWSGGTGWNQPQHF. The CDR3 coding sequence is TGTGCCTGGAGTGGGGGGACAGGGTGGAATCAGCCCCAGCATTTT.

The chain is built from TRBV4-1 and TRBJ2-7; possibly TRBD2 for D (6 bases). The V and J ends lost 1 base and 0 bases respectively, with 13 bases between them. The CDR3 loop spans 16 amino acids. The germline CDR1 and CDR2 sequences are MGHRA and YSYEKL. CDR3: CASSQVQGLLSYEQYF. The CDR3 bases are TGCGCCAGCAGCCAAGTTCAGGGACTTCTCTCCTACGAGCAGTACTTC.

The chain is built from TRBV14 and TRBJ1-6; a possible D gene is TRBD1 (6 bases). Trimming stripped 3 bases from V and 8 bases from J, with 20 bases between. CDR1 is SGHDN, CDR2 FVKESK, per germline. CDR3 length equals 17 residues. Here the CDR3 reads CASSQRTGFSSDSPLHF. The CDR3 nucleotides read TGTGCCAGCAGCCAGAGAACAGGGTTTTCTAGTGATTCACCCCTCCACTTT.

The genes are TRBV5-4 and TRBJ2-3, with a tentative D call TRBD1 (6 bases). The length of the CDR3 is 17 residues. Trimming removed 2 bases from V and 0 bases from J, with 16 bases in between. From germline, CDR1 is SGHNT and CDR2 YYREEE (reference sequence). CDR3 bases: TGTGCCAGCAGCTTAGGCCAGGACAGAGGGAGCACAGATACGCAGTATTTT. Translation: CASSLGQDRGSTDTQYF.

V and J are TRBV2 and TRBJ2-6, with D hard to call. V lost 3 bases to trimming and J lost 0 bases, with 6 bases between them. The CDR3 contains 15 residues. The germline gives CDR1 SNHLY, CDR2 FYNNEI. The CDR3 spells CASSDRASGANVLTF. The CDR3 coding sequence is TGTGCCAGCAGTGACCGAGCCTCTGGGGCCAACGTCCTGACTTTC.

The genes are TRBV2 and TRBJ2-2; 8 bases line up with TRBD1. CDR1 and CDR2 from the germline V gene are SNHLY and FYNNEI. V dropped 3 bases and J dropped 4; count of bases not matched to a gene: 4. The CDR3 is 15 amino acids. This chain's CDR3 is CASSDRGHSTGELFF. DNA of the CDR3: TGTGCCAGCAGTGACAGGGGGCACTCCACCGGGGAGCTGTTTTTT.

The chain carries TRBV5-1 and TRBJ2-2; D remains ambiguous. V dropped 4 bases and J dropped 2 bases, with 3 bases sitting between them. Germline V gene data show CDR1 as SGHRS and CDR2 as YFSETQ. This CDR3 has 12 residues. The CDR3 DNA reads TGCGCCAGCAGCCTAAACACCGGGGAGCTGTTTTTT. It encodes CASSLNTGELFF. The full variable domain, completed using reference TRBV5-1 and TRBJ2-2, is KAGVTQTPRYLIKTRGQQVTLSCSPISGHRSVSWYQQTPGQGLQFLFEYFSETQRNKGNFPGRFSGRQFSNSRSEMNVSTLELGDSALYLCASSLNTGELFFGEGSRLTVL.

The rearrangement joins TRBV28 to TRBJ2-2; maybe TRBD1 (6 bases). The germline V and J ends were trimmed by 5 bases and 3 bases, with 13 bases remaining between them. The CDR3 contains 15 residues. Germline V lookup: CDR1 MDHEN, CDR2 SYDVKM. CDR3 sequence reads: CASSLGQLDTGELFF. In DNA form, the CDR3 reads TGTGCCAGCAGTCTTGGACAGCTAGACACCGGGGAGCTGTTTTTT. The entire variable domain, with the rest obtained from reference TRBV28 and TRBJ2-2, is as follows: DVKVTQSSRYLVKRTGEKVFLECVQDMDHENMFWYRQDPGLGLRLIYFSYDVKMKEKGDIPEGYSVSREKKERFSLILESASTNQTSMYLCASSLGQLDTGELFFGEGSRLTVL.

The V gene is TRBV28, the J gene TRBJ1-4, with 8 bases fitting TRBD1. Germline loops: CDR1 MDHEN, CDR2 SYDVKM. V lost 3 bases to trimming and J lost 8 bases; unmatched junction nucleotides: 5. The CDR3 contains 14 residues. CDR3 in amino acids: CASSFTGGNEKLFF. DNA of the CDR3: TGTGCCAGCAGTTTCACAGGGGGGAACGAAAAACTGTTTTTT.

The V gene is TRBV10-2, the J gene TRBJ2-2; TRBD2 agrees at 13 bases. The CDR3 is 16 residues long. The germline gives CDR1 WSHSY, CDR2 SAAADI. V trimming: 6 bases; J trimming: 4 bases; junction bases outside the gene matches: 5. In nucleotides, the CDR3 is TGCGCCAGCAGACTAGCGGGAGGGTCGAGCACCGGGGAGCTGTTTTTT. Translation: CASRLAGGSSTGELFF.

The chain uses TRBV4-1 and TRBJ2-4; 10 bases are a match to TRBD2. The CDR3 has 19 amino acids. V gave up 5 bases and J gave up 0 bases; unmatched junction bases: 13. CDR1 and CDR2 (germline): MGHRA, YSYEKL. The CDR3 DNA sequence: TGCGCCAGCAGCTGGACTAGCGGAGCCCTAGAAATAGCCAAAAACATTCAGTACTTC. Its translation is CASSWTSGALEIAKNIQYF.